The rows below give T cell receptor beta chains drawn from one sample of a study of CD8 T cell repertoires and HIV-1 epitope variants. TCRdb keeps only in-frame clones here, not all; method: immunoSEQ multiplex PCR. The sample holds 95,000 or so clones, 74% seen once. Sequenced sample: uncultured baseline CD8+ T cells from peripheral blood mononuclear cells (PBMCs). These receptor sequences come from a male donor with HIV. The CDR3 runs from the conserved cysteine through the conserved F or W. A D gene is named only where the DNA matches it firmly. Not all rows give a size; the values are once, few, many and, for expanded clones, a class.

j_gene: TRBJ2-1; abundance: few; d_gene: NA; v_gene: TRBV7-2; CDR3aa: CASSLGAGDWNEQFF; CDR3nt: TGTGCCAGCAGCTTAGGGGCAGGGGATTGGAATGAGCAGTTCTTC
j_gene: TRBJ1-1; abundance: NA; d_gene: NA; v_gene: TRBV21-1; CDR3aa: CASNTDTEAFF; CDR3nt: TGTGCCAGCAACACGGACACTGAAGCTTTCTTT
j_gene: TRBJ2-1; abundance: NA; d_gene: NA; v_gene: TRBV27; CDR3aa: CASSLWGRGHNEQFF; CDR3nt: TGTGCCAGCAGTTTATGGGGCAGGGGCCACAATGAGCAGTTCTTC
j_gene: TRBJ1-2; abundance: many; d_gene: NA; v_gene: TRBV28; CDR3aa: CACQGQGYGYTF; CDR3nt: TGTGCCTGCCAAGGGCAGGGCTATGGCTACACCTTC
j_gene: TRBJ1-2; abundance: NA; d_gene: TRBD1; v_gene: TRBV29-1; CDR3aa: CSVALLGTGVGANYGYTF; CDR3nt: TGCAGCGTTGCTCTTTTGGGAACAGGGGTGGGAGCGAACTATGGCTACACCTTC
j_gene: TRBJ2-1; abundance: NA; d_gene: NA; v_gene: TRBV29-1; CDR3aa: CSVPSASNEQFF; CDR3nt: TGCAGCGTCCCGTCAGCCTCCAATGAGCAGTTCTTC
j_gene: TRBJ1-6; abundance: NA; d_gene: NA; v_gene: TRBV9; CDR3aa: CASSVGSDSPLHF; CDR3nt: TGTGCCAGCAGCGTAGGGTCAGATTCACCCCTCCACTTT
j_gene: TRBJ2-7; abundance: once; d_gene: NA; v_gene: TRBV7-9; CDR3aa: CASSLPGVEQYF; CDR3nt: TGTGCCAGCAGCTTACCAGGGGTCGAGCAGTACTTC
j_gene: TRBJ1-2; abundance: many; d_gene: NA; v_gene: TRBV28; CDR3aa: CASSLGGSYGYTF; CDR3nt: TGTGCCAGCAGTTTGGGGGGTAGCTATGGCTACACCTTC
j_gene: TRBJ2-5; abundance: NA; d_gene: TRBD2; v_gene: TRBV5-4; CDR3aa: CASSYGTSGGARETQYF; CDR3nt: TGTGCCAGCAGCTACGGGACTAGCGGGGGGGCACGAGAGACCCAGTACTTC
j_gene: TRBJ1-3; abundance: NA; d_gene: NA; v_gene: TRBV5-5; CDR3aa: CASRRDQGGGNTIYF; CDR3nt: TGTGCCAGCAGACGAGACCAGGGCGGTGGAAACACCATATATTTT
j_gene: TRBJ2-5; abundance: NA; d_gene: NA; v_gene: TRBV7-6; CDR3aa: CATRAGTQYF; CDR3nt: TGTGCCACCCGGGCGGGGACCCAGTACTTC
j_gene: TRBJ1-1; abundance: NA; d_gene: NA; v_gene: TRBV9; CDR3aa: CASQPGLQGTEAFF; CDR3nt: TGTGCCAGCCAACCGGGACTCCAAGGGACTGAAGCTTTCTTT
j_gene: TRBJ2-5; abundance: few; d_gene: NA; v_gene: TRBV5-1; CDR3aa: CASSLDRYTQETQYF; CDR3nt: TGCGCCAGCAGCTTGGATCGCTACACCCAAGAGACCCAGTACTTC
j_gene: TRBJ2-1; abundance: NA; d_gene: TRBD1; v_gene: TRBV7-2; CDR3aa: CASTLTGVSGEQFF; CDR3nt: TGTGCCAGCACCCTGACAGGGGTGTCGGGTGAGCAGTTCTTC
j_gene: TRBJ2-7; abundance: NA; d_gene: NA; v_gene: TRBV6-8; CDR3aa: CANPSGVEGEQYF; CDR3nt: TGTGCCAATCCCTCCGGGGTGGAGGGCGAGCAGTACTTC
j_gene: TRBJ1-3; abundance: few; d_gene: TRBD1; v_gene: TRBV6-5; CDR3aa: CASRLTGSGNTIYF; CDR3nt: TGTGCCAGCAGGCTGACAGGGTCAGGAAACACCATATATTTT
j_gene: TRBJ1-3; abundance: NA; d_gene: TRBD1; v_gene: TRBV30; CDR3aa: CAWSVHRGRGNTIYF; CDR3nt: TGTGCCTGGAGTGTACACAGGGGGCGCGGAAACACCATATATTTT
j_gene: TRBJ1-5; abundance: NA; d_gene: TRBD1; v_gene: TRBV19; CDR3aa: CASSIVRGPGQPQHF; CDR3nt: TGTGCCAGTAGTATAGTCAGGGGGCCTGGACAGCCCCAGCATTTT
j_gene: TRBJ2-5; abundance: NA; d_gene: NA; v_gene: TRBV29-1; CDR3aa: CSGNEGPRGTQYF; CDR3nt: TGCAGCGGCAACGAGGGCCCGAGGGGGACCCAGTACTTC
j_gene: TRBJ1-5; abundance: NA; d_gene: TRBD1; v_gene: TRBV6-1; CDR3aa: CASSWDRASNQPQHF; CDR3nt: TGTGCCAGCAGTTGGGACAGGGCTTCAAATCAGCCCCAGCATTTT
j_gene: TRBJ2-5; abundance: once; d_gene: TRBD2; v_gene: TRBV5-1; CDR3aa: CASSWTSGDGETQYF; CDR3nt: TGCGCCAGCAGCTGGACTAGCGGGGATGGAGAGACCCAGTACTTC
j_gene: TRBJ2-5; abundance: NA; d_gene: TRBD2; v_gene: TRBV7-2; CDR3aa: CASSYSGTSRETQYF; CDR3nt: TGTGCCAGCAGCTACTCCGGGACTAGCAGAGAGACCCAGTACTTC
j_gene: TRBJ1-3; abundance: NA; d_gene: NA; v_gene: TRBV7-2; CDR3aa: CASSFAPDLLISGNTIYF; CDR3nt: TGTGCCAGCAGCTTCGCCCCCGACCTACTTATCTCTGGAAACACCATATATTTT
j_gene: TRBJ1-2; abundance: few; d_gene: NA; v_gene: TRBV28; CDR3aa: CASSDPGYGYTF; CDR3nt: TGTGCCAGCAGCGACCCGGGCTATGGCTACACCTTC